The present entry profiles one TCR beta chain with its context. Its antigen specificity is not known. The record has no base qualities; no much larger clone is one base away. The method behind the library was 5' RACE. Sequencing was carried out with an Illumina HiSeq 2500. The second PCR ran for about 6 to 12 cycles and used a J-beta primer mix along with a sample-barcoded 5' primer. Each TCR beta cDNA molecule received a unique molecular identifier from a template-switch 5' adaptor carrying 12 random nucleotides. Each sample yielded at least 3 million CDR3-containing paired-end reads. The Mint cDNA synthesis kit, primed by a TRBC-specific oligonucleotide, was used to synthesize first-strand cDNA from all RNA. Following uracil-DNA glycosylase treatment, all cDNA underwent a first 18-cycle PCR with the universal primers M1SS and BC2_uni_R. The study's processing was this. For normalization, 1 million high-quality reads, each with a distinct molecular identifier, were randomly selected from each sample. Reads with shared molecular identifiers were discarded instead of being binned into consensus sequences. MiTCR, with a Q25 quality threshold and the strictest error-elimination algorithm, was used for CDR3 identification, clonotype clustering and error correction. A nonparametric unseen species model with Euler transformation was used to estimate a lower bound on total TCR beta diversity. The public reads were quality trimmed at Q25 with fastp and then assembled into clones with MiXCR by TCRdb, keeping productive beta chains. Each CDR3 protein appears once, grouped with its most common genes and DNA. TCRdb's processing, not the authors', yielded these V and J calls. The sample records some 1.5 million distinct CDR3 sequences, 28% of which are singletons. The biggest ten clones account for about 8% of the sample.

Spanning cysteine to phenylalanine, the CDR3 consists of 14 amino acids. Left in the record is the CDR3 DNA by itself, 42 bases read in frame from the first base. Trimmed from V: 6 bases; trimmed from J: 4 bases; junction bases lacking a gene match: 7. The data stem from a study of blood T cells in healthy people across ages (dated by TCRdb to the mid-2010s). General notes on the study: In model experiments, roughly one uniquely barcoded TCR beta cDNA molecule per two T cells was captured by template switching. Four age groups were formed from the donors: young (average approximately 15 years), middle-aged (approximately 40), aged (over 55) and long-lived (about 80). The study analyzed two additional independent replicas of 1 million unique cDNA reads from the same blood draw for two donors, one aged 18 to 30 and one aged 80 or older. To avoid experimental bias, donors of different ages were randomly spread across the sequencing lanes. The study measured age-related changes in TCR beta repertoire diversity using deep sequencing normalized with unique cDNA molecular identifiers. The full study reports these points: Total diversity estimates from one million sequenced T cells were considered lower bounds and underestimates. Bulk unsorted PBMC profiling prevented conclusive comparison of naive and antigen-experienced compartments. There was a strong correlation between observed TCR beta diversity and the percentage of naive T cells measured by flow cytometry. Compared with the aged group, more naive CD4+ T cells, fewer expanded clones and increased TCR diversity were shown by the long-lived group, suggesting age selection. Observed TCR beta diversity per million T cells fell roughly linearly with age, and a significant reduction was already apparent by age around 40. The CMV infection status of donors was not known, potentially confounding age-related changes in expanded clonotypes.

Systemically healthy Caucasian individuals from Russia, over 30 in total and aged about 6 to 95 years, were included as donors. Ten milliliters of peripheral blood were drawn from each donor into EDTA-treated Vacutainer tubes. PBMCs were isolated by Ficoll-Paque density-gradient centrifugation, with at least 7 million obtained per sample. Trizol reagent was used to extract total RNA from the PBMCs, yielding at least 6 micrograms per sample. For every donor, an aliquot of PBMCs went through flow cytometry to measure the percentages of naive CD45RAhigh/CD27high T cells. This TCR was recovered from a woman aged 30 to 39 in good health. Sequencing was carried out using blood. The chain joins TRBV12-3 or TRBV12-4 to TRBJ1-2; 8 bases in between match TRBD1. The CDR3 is CASSRQGLGYGYTF. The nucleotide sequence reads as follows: TGTGCCAGCAGCCGACAGGGGCTTGGCTATGGCTACACCTTC.